One and the same sample provided the 9 T cell receptor beta chains below, sequenced in a study of vaccination and CD4 T cells after COVID-19. Specified time point: late sampling 161 to 241 days after vaccination in three convalescent patients. MiXCR, run by TCRdb on the PCR reads, gives a single entry per CDR3 protein. The table lists 35,000 to 45,000 distinct CDR3 sequences, 35% to 40% of them singletons. Source: CD4+ T cells from blood, taken about 7 months after SARS-CoV-2 vaccination. The source of these receptors is a human donor who had recovered from COVID-19.

This sequence joins TRBV5-6 and TRBJ1-5; no definite D call. Trimming left V 2 bases short and J 6 bases short, with 12 bases between. The CDR3 covers 14 residues. Germline V lookup: CDR1 SGHDT, CDR2 YYEEEE. This CDR3 reads CASSFAPVPQPQHF. CDR3 nucleotides: TGTGCCAGCAGCTTTGCCCCGGTCCCTCAGCCCCAGCATTTT. Looking up the rest from reference TRBV5-6 and TRBJ1-5 gives the full variable domain: DAGVTQSPTHLIKTRGQQVTLRCSPKSGHDTVSWYQQALGQGPQFIFQYYEEEERQRGNFPDRFSGHQFPNYSSELNVNALLLGDSALYLCASSFAPVPQPQHFGDGTRLSIL.

The genes are TRBV4-3 and TRBJ2-7, with D unclear. This CDR3 is built from 14 residues. The germline V and J ends were trimmed by 1 base and 2 bases, with 9 bases remaining between them. Germline values: CDR1 LGHNA, CDR2 YSLEER. The CDR3 region has the DNA TGCGCCAGCAGCCAAGTAGTGCGTACCTACGAGCAGTACTTC. It translates to CASSQVVRTYEQYF.

A few counts support this clonotype. CDR3 residues: CASSITPPLQGNYGYTF. CDR3 coding DNA: TGTGCCAGTAGTATAACTCCTCCGCTACAGGGGAACTATGGCTACACCTTC. The genes are TRBV19 and TRBJ1-2; 7 nucleotides align to TRBD1. V was pared by 2 bases and J by 2 bases, with 11 bases of the junction left unmatched. The germline V gene has CDR1 LNHDA and CDR2 SQIVND (reference sequence). The CDR3 contains 17 residues.

This clonotype was seen a few times. The gene calls are TRBV7-2 and TRBJ1-1, with a possible D match to TRBD1 (6 bases). The CDR3 is 16 amino acids. V was cut by 7 bases and J by 5 bases, with 23 bases left in between. Germline V gives CDR1 SGHTA, CDR2 FQGNSA. The CDR3 region has the DNA TGTGCCAGCAACCAACGCAGGGGTATGGGAAATACTGAAGCTTTCTTT. This gives the protein CASNQRRGMGNTEAFF. The entire variable domain, with the rest obtained from reference TRBV7-2 and TRBJ1-1, is as follows: GAGVSQSPSNKVTEKGKDVELRCDPISGHTALYWYRQSLGQGLEFLIYFQGNSAPDKSGLPSDRFSAERTGGSVSTLTIQRTQQEDSAVYLCASNQRRGMGNTEAFFGQGTRLTVV.

The V and J genes are TRBV20-1 and TRBJ2-5; D gene ambiguous. This CDR3 spans 12 amino acids. The V gene lost 5 bases and the J gene lost 0 bases, with 7 bases spanning the gap. Germline CDR1 reads DFQATT; CDR2 reads SNEGSKA (reference sequence). CDR3 nucleotide sequence: TGCAGTGCTGTGACGTACCAAGAGACCCAGTACTTC. Translating gives CSAVTYQETQYF.

The chain couples TRBV27 to TRBJ1-2, with 12 bases matching TRBD1. CDR3 length: 15 residues. The trim removed 4 bases at V and 8 bases at J, leaving 8 bases unmatched. In germline, CDR1 is MNHEY, CDR2 SMNVEV (reference sequence). The CDR3 DNA sequence: TGTGCCAGCAGTTCACCGGGACAGGGGGCGCAAGGCTACACCTTC. This codes for CASSSPGQGAQGYTF.

The sample holds many counts of this clonotype. V gene TRBV15 combines with J gene TRBJ1-5, with D possibly TRBD1 on 6 matching bases. The germline V gene has CDR1 LNHNV and CDR2 YYDKDF (reference sequence). Trimming removed 8 bases at V and 0 bases at J, with 14 bases between. The CDR3 contains 15 residues. The CDR3 region is CATARQAYSNQPQHF. For the CDR3, the DNA is TGTGCCACCGCCCGACAGGCCTATAGCAATCAGCCCCAGCATTTT. Supplemented by reference TRBV15 and TRBJ1-5, the full variable domain reads DAMVIQNPRYQVTQFGKPVTLSCSQTLNHNVMYWYQQKSSQAPKLLFHYYDKDFNNEADTPDNFQSRRPNTSFCFLDIRSPGLGDTAMYLCATARQAYSNQPQHFGDGTRLSIL.

This clonotype was picked up one time. The chain is built from TRBV6-2 or TRBV6-3 and TRBJ2-3; D is uncertain. The DNA end is more similar to TRBJ1-5, so the J call may be wrong. This CDR3 contains 15 residues. Germline V lookup: CDR1 MNHEY, CDR2 SVGEGT. CDR3 sequence: CASSYSGAVTDTQHF. CDR3 DNA: TGTGCCAGCAGTTACTCAGGTGCAGTCACAGATACGCAGCATTTT.

This chain links TRBV10-2 with TRBJ1-5; the D is unclear. Gene TRBJ2-3 matches the end of the DNA better, so the J call may be wrong. CDR1 and CDR2 from the germline V gene are WSHSY and SAAADI. This CDR3 is built from 14 residues. The CDR3 loop reads CASSETDSNQPQYF. The CDR3 DNA reads TGCGCCAGCAGTGAGACAGATAGCAATCAGCCCCAGTATTTT.